The clone carrying this T cell receptor (beta chain) was seen many times. Its target is not known. The data were obtained in a study of CD8 T cells in ankylosing spondylitis. Study results and limitations: What appeared characteristic of ankylosing spondylitis blood was a TCR beta motif of 7 or 8 highly homologous variants.

A single record per CDR3 protein comes from TCRdb applying MiXCR to the 5' RACE reads. Of about 340,000 distinct CDR3 sequences listed, 6.5% to 10% are singletons. CDR1 and CDR2 (germline): SGHRS, YFSETQ. This CDR3 spans 15 amino acids. V shed 2 bases and J shed 3 bases, with 14 bases lying between them. Material for sequencing was blood, either unsorted or a sorted T cell fraction (not recorded which). This chain links TRBV5-1 with TRBJ1-1, with D uncertain. The TCR comes from a male donor with ankylosing spondylitis. CDR3 in amino acids: CASSFIPGADTEAFF. CDR3 bases: TGCGCCAGCAGCTTTATTCCGGGCGCAGACACTGAAGCTTTCTTT.